A single sample is the source of the 8 T cell receptor beta chains below, sequenced in a study of blood T cell repertoires in COVID-19. Profiling relied on immunoSEQ multiplex PCR, and the TCRdb table lists in-frame clones only, not all of them. This sample yields 200,000 to 250,000 clones, of which 83% are seen a single time; roughly 1.2% belongs to the top ten. The sample comprised peripheral blood. The receptor set was obtained from a woman in her 30s with COVID-19, enrolled during active disease.

J is TRBJ2-3 and V is TRBV6-5; 9 bases are a match to TRBD1. Germline V lookup: CDR1 MNHEY, CDR2 SVGAGI. Trimming took 6 bases from V and 4 from J; bases not matched to a gene: 5. The length of the CDR3 is 14 residues. The CDR3 loop is CASRKDRGADTQYF. For the CDR3, the DNA is TGTGCCAGCAGAAAGGACAGGGGAGCAGATACGCAGTATTTT.

The J gene is TRBJ1-5, the V gene TRBV7-9; no clear D gene. Trimming pared 4 bases from V and 7 bases from J, leaving 8 bases between. The CDR3 is 12 residues long. Germline-derived CDR1 and CDR2 are SEHNR and FQNEAQ (reference sequence). For the CDR3, the DNA is TGTGCCAGCAGCTGGGAGGGCCAGCCCCAGCATTTT. This sequence encodes CASSWEGQPQHF.

The chain is built from TRBV12-3 or TRBV12-4 and TRBJ1-2; the D is unclear. This CDR3 has 13 residues. The V and J ends lost 3 bases and 2 bases respectively, with 7 bases between them. CDR3 sequence: CASSFAANYGYTF. CDR3 coding DNA: TGTGCCAGCAGTTTCGCAGCGAACTATGGCTACACCTTC.

The rearrangement uses TRBV10-3 and TRBJ2-5; 7 nucleotides agree with TRBD2. The V gene's germline CDR1 is ENHRY and CDR2 SYGVKD. CDR3 size: 17 residues. V gave up 0 bases and J gave up 4 bases; unmatched junction bases: 11. The CDR3: CAISESGLRGDLETQYF. CDR3 in DNA: TGTGCCATCAGTGAGTCGGGCCTACGGGGGGACCTAGAGACCCAGTACTTC.

V usage is TRBV7-2 and J usage is TRBJ1-6; a possible D gene is TRBD1 (6 bases). This CDR3 has 14 amino acids. Looked up from germline, CDR1 is SGHTA and CDR2 is FQGNSA. Trimming removed 3 bases at V and 15 bases at J, with 18 bases between. CDR3 DNA: TGTGCCAGCAGCTTCCCCGGGACAAGGAGGCGCCTCCACTTT. Protein: CASSFPGTRRRLHF.

The rearrangement uses TRBV15 and TRBJ2-1, with a weak D call TRBD1 (6 bases). The CDR3 runs 16 residues. Germline V gene sequence: CDR1 LNHNV, CDR2 YYDKDF (reference sequence). V dropped 3 bases and J dropped 0 bases, with 12 bases sitting between them. The CDR3 spells CATSRMRGSSYNEQFF. CDR3 nucleotide sequence: TGTGCCACCAGCAGGATGAGGGGGAGCTCCTACAATGAGCAGTTCTTC.

CDR3 residues: CASSQVPDTGTDTQYF. DNA of the CDR3: TGTGCCAGCAGCCAAGTCCCAGACACGGGCACAGATACGCAGTATTTT. The chain employs TRBV14 and TRBJ2-3, with D uncertain. CDR3 length: 16 residues. Germline V CDR1 and CDR2: SGHDN, FVKESK. Trimming removed 1 base at V and 1 base at J, with 12 bases between.

This chain links TRBV11-3 with TRBJ2-3, with 9 bases aligning to TRBD2. With V trimmed by 1 base and J by 2 bases, 7 bases remained unmatched. The CDR3 length is 17 residues. Germline CDR1 and CDR2: SGHNT and YENEEA. The CDR3 nucleotides are TGTGCCAGCAGCTTAGGGGCGGCGGGAGGGTCCACAGATACGCAGTATTTT. It yields the protein CASSLGAAGGSTDTQYF. The whole variable domain, filled in from reference TRBV11-3 and TRBJ2-3, reads EAGVVQSPRYKIIEKKQPVAFWCNPISGHNTLYWYLQNLGQGPELLIRYENEEAVDDSQLPKDRFSAERLKGVDSTLKIQPAELGDSAVYLCASSLGAAGGSTDTQYFGPGTRLTVL.